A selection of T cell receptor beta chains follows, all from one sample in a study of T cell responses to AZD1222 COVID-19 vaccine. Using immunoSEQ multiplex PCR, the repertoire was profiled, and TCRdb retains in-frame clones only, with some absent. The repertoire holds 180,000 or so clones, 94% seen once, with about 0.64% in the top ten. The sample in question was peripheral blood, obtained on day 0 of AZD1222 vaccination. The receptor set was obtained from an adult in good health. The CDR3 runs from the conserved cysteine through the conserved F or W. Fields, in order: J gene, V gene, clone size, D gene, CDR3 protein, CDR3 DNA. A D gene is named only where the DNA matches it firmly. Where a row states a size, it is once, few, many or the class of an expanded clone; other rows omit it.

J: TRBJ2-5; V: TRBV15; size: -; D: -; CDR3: CATSRAVSETQYF; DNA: TGTGCCACCAGCAGAGCGGTGAGCGAGACCCAGTACTTC
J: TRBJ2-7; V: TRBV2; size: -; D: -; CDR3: CASSELIRGQYF; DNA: TGTGCCAGCAGTGAATTGATAAGGGGGCAGTACTTC
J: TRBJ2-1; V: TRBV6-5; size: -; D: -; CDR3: CASSPDGTAYNEQFF; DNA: TGTGCCAGCAGCCCGGACGGGACCGCCTACAATGAGCAGTTCTTC
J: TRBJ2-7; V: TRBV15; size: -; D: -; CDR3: CATSRDSQGGNEQYF; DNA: TGTGCCACCAGCAGAGATTCGCAGGGTGGGAACGAGCAGTACTTC
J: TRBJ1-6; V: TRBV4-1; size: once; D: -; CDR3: CASSQGPPRDNSPLHF; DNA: TGCGCCAGCAGCCAAGGTCCTCCCCGGGATAATTCACCCCTCCACTTT
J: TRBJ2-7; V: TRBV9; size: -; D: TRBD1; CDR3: CASSPRTGEAWEQYF; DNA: TGTGCCAGCAGCCCGAGGACAGGGGAGGCATGGGAGCAGTACTTC
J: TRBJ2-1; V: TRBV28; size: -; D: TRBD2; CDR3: CASSLGGTKNNEQFF; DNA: TGTGCCAGCAGTTTGGGAGGGACCAAAAACAATGAGCAGTTCTTC
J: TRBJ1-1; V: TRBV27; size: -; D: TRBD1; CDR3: CASSPLTGGHNTEAFF; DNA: TGTGCCAGCAGCCCCTTGACAGGGGGACATAACACTGAAGCTTTCTTT
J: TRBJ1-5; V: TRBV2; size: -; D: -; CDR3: CASSEGARNQPQHF; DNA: TGTGCCAGCAGTGAGGGGGCGCGGAATCAGCCCCAGCATTTT
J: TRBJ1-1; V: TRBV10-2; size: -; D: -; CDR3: CASSALPGAAAVPKPNTEAFF; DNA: TGCGCCAGCAGTGCGCTCCCAGGGGCCGCGGCGGTTCCTAAGCCCAACACTGAAGCTTTCTTT
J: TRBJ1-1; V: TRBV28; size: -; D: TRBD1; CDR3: CASTPGQGRWAFF; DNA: TGTGCCAGCACCCCCGGACAGGGCCGGTGGGCTTTCTTT
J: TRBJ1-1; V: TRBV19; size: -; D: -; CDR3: CASSRNTEAFF; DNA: TGTGCCAGTAGTAGGAACACTGAAGCTTTCTTT
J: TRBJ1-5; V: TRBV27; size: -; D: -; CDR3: CASRLGSGQPQHF; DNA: TGTGCCAGCAGACTAGGGTCCGGACAACCCCAGCATTTT
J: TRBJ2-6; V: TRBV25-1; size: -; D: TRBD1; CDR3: CASSDRGSYSGANVLTF; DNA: TGTGCCAGCAGCGACAGGGGTTCTTACTCTGGGGCCAACGTCCTGACTTTC
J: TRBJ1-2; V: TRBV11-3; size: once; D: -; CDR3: CAEGYGYTF; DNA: TGTGCCGAGGGCTATGGCTACACCTTC
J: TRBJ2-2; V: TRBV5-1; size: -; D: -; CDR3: CASSTGTANTGELFF; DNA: TGCGCCAGCAGCACCGGGACGGCGAACACCGGGGAGCTGTTTTTT
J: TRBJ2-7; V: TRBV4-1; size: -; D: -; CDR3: CASSFQDGPYEQYF; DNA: TGCGCCAGCAGCTTCCAGGACGGCCCCTACGAGCAGTACTTC
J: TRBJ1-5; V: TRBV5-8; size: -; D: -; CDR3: CASSRLHTDQPQHF; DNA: TGTGCCAGCAGCCGTCTTCATACGGACCAGCCCCAGCATTTT
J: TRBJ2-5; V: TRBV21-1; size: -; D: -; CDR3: CASSKALQGSRQETQYF; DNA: TGTGCCAGCAGCAAAGCGCTTCAGGGGAGTCGGCAAGAGACCCAGTACTTC
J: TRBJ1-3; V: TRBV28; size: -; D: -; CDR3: CASSPPTRHSGNTIYF; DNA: TGTGCCAGCAGTCCCCCGACGCGGCACTCTGGAAACACCATATATTTT
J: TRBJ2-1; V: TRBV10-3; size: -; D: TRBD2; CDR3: CAISESGGSGNEQFF; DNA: TGTGCCATCAGTGAGTCTGGCGGGAGTGGTAATGAGCAGTTCTTC
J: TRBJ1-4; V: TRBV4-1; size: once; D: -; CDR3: CASSQGTVAATNEKLFF; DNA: -
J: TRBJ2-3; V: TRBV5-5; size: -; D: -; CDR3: CASGGGPTDTQYF; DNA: TGTGCCAGCGGAGGGGGGCCGACAGATACGCAGTATTTT
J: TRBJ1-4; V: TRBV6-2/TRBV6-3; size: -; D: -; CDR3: CASSQTGEEEKLFF; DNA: TGTGCCAGCAGTCAGACAGGAGAGGAGGAAAAACTGTTTTTT
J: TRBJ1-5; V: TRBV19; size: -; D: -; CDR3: CASNNRVDQPQHF; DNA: TGTGCCAGTAACAACAGGGTTGATCAGCCCCAGCATTTT
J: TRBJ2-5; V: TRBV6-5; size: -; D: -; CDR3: CASNPSEGWETQYF; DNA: TGTGCCAGCAACCCCTCGGAGGGTTGGGAGACCCAGTACTTC
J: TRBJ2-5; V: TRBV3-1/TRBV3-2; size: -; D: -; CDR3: CASSQGETGAQETQYF; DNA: TGTGCCAGCAGCCAAGGAGAGACCGGCGCCCAAGAGACCCAGTACTTC
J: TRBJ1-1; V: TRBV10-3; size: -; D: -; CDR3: CAISEEGTEAFF; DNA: TGTGCCATCAGTGAAGAGGGCACTGAAGCTTTCTTT
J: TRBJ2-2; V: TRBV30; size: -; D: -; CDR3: CAWSVQKNTGELFF; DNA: TGTGCCTGGAGTGTACAGAAGAACACCGGGGAGCTGTTTTTT
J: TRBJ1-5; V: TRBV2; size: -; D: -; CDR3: CASNFESNQPQHF; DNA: TGTGCCAGCAACTTTGAGAGCAATCAGCCCCAGCATTTT
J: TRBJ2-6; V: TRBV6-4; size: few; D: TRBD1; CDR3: CASSEGDRDSGANVLTF; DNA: TGTGCCAGCAGTGAAGGGGACAGGGACTCTGGGGCCAACGTCCTGACTTTC
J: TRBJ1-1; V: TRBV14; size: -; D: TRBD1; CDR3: CASRPNPGGIEAFF; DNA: TGTGCCAGCAGACCTAATCCAGGGGGGATCGAGGCTTTCTTT
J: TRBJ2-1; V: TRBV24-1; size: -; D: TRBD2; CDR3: CATSDPRREGYNEQFF; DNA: TGTGCCACCAGTGATCCCCGGCGGGAGGGATACAATGAGCAGTTCTTC
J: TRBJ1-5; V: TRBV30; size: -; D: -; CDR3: CAWSVAWGAQPQHF; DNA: TGTGCCTGGAGTGTCGCATGGGGGGCTCAGCCCCAGCATTTT
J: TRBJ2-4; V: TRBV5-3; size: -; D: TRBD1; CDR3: CARSLGRGLPIAKNIQYF; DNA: TGTGCCAGAAGCTTGGGCAGGGGGCTTCCCATAGCCAAAAACATTCAGTACTTC